Presented here are 15 T cell receptor beta chains from one specimen sequenced in a study of human T cells and chemical hapten exposure. Time point described: pre-sensitization, week 0. As to treatment: therapeutic diphenylcyclopropenone sensitization with weekly scalp DPC. TCRdb passed the RACE reads through MiXCR, listing each CDR3 protein once. The sample contains 85,000 to 90,000 distinct CDR3 sequences, 8% to 10% of which appear only once. The source was whole blood, collected in connection with sensitization to the hapten diphenylcyclopropenone (DPC). These receptors were obtained from a woman between 40 and 55 years old with alopecia areata. Some clones in this sample may be carry-over from other donors' samples.

Only a few counts were recorded for this clonotype. This chain connects TRBV4-2 to TRBJ1-2; D unresolved. The CDR3 covers 14 residues. CDR1 and CDR2 (germline): LGHNA, YNFKEQ. Trimming took 0 bases from V and 5 from J, leaving 10 bases between them. In nucleotides, the CDR3 is TGTGCCAGCAGCCAAGATGAGAGAGGGTATGGCTACACCTTC. It yields the protein CASSQDERGYGYTF.

V is TRBV4-1 and J is TRBJ2-4, with 9 bases lining up with TRBD2. The CDR3 contains 17 residues. The junction had 9 bases not matched to a gene; V was cut back by 0 bases and J by 6 bases. Germline values: CDR1 MGHRA, CDR2 YSYEKL. The DNA of the CDR3 is TGCGCCAGCAGCCAAGAGGGCGGGGGGGCGCTTGTAAACATTCAGTACTTC. It translates to CASSQEGGGALVNIQYF.

This clonotype was observed at least ten times. V is TRBV7-2 and J is TRBJ1-2, with 8 nucleotides matching TRBD1. The CDR3 extends over 14 amino acids. The germline CDR1 and CDR2 sequences are SGHTA and FQGNSA. V shed 6 bases and J 10 bases; nucleotides not matched to a gene: 13. Here the CDR3 reads CASRRRGRGIAYTF. CDR3 DNA: TGTGCCAGCAGACGCAGGGGGCGCGGGATAGCCTACACCTTC.

CDR3 residues: CASSPAGGLWTEAFF. The CDR3 DNA is TGCGCCAGCAGCCCCGCAGGGGGACTTTGGACTGAAGCTTTCTTT. The chain recombines TRBV4-3 with TRBJ1-1; 7 nucleotides agree with TRBD1. Germline V gives CDR1 LGHNA, CDR2 YSLEER. With 4 bases clipped from V and 5 bases from J, the junction kept 10 bases outside the gene matches. The CDR3 runs to 15 residues.

This clonotype has a handful of counts. The rearrangement links TRBV12-3 or TRBV12-4 to TRBJ2-7; perhaps D is TRBD1 or TRBD2 (5 bases each). The V and J ends lost 5 bases and 0 bases respectively, with 14 bases between them. CDR3 length: 15 amino acids. For the CDR3, the DNA is TGTGCCAGCAGTCAGCTTGGGACCGGCTCCTACGAGCAGTACTTC. This encodes CASSQLGTGSYEQYF.

This clonotype was counted at least ten times. The chain is built from TRBV11-2 and TRBJ2-2; TRBD1 matches 7 bases. Germline V gene data show CDR1 as SGHAT and CDR2 as FQNNGV. The ends lost 5 bases at V and 4 bases at J; junction bases unmatched: 7. This CDR3 spans 15 amino acids. CDR3 protein: CASSMLQGSTGELFF. The CDR3 nucleotides are TGTGCCAGCAGCATGCTACAGGGGAGCACCGGGGAGCTGTTTTTT.

This clonotype occurred a few times. The chain links TRBV20-1 to TRBJ1-1, with D perhaps TRBD1 (6 bases). From germline, CDR1 is DFQATT and CDR2 SNEGSKA (reference sequence). Trimming left V 5 bases short and J 8 bases short, with 15 bases between. The length of the CDR3 is 12 residues. DNA of the CDR3: TGCAGTGCTCTCCTGCGGGGGGGCGAAGCTTTCTTT. It specifies CSALLRGGEAFF.

This clonotype was seen a handful of times. The chain recombines TRBV10-2 with TRBJ1-1, with D possibly TRBD1 on 5 matching bases. This CDR3 has 12 residues. The V gene lost 10 bases and the J gene lost 2 bases, with 11 bases spanning the gap. CDR1 and CDR2 from the germline V gene are WSHSY and SAAADI. CDR3 amino acids: CATGTVNTEAFF. DNA of the CDR3: TGCGCCACCGGGACGGTAAACACTGAAGCTTTCTTT.

This clonotype was counted at least ten times. The chain recombines TRBV6-2 or TRBV6-3 with TRBJ1-4, with TRBD1 identical over 7 bases. This CDR3 contains 16 residues. J was trimmed by 5 bases and V by 2 bases; bases with no gene match: 8. Germline CDR1 reads MNHEY; CDR2 reads SVGEGT. This CDR3 is CASSYIPGQPNEKLFF. CDR3 nucleotides: TGTGCCAGCAGTTACATCCCGGGACAGCCAAATGAAAAACTGTTTTTT.

The V gene is TRBV6-1, the J gene TRBJ2-3, with a tentative D call TRBD1 (6 bases). This CDR3 is 14 amino acids long. V gave up 8 bases and J gave up 2 bases, with 14 bases separating them. CDR1 is MNHNS, CDR2 SASEGT, per germline. CDR3 amino acids: CASLGDKYTDTQYF. The DNA of the CDR3 is TGTGCCAGCTTAGGGGACAAATACACAGATACGCAGTATTTT.

This clonotype was detected many times. The chain is built from TRBV5-1 and TRBJ2-7; 9 bases line up with TRBD1. The CDR3 has 15 amino acids. V shed 4 bases, J shed 5 bases, and the junction held 10 bases outside the gene matches. The germline gives CDR1 SGHRS, CDR2 YFSETQ. The CDR3 sequence is CASSPNSDRGNEQYF. The CDR3 nucleotides read TGCGCCAGCAGCCCAAATTCCGACAGGGGGAACGAGCAGTACTTC.

The chain uses TRBV6-5 and TRBJ1-3, with 8 bases lining up with TRBD1. From germline, CDR1 is MNHEY and CDR2 SVGAGI. J gave up 4 bases and V 6 bases, and 5 bases lay outside the gene matches. The CDR3 is made up of 14 amino acids. This CDR3 is CASSTGTGGNTIYF. DNA for the CDR3: TGTGCCAGCAGCACCGGGACAGGAGGAAACACCATATATTTT.

This clonotype was recorded a few times. The chain joins TRBV12-3 or TRBV12-4 to TRBJ1-4; no reliable D call. This CDR3 is built from 15 residues. The ends were cut back, 3 bases at V and 0 bases at J, with 8 bases in the middle. Here the CDR3 DNA reads TGTGCCAGCAGTTTGACATCCGCAACTAATGAAAAACTGTTTTTT. Amino acids: CASSLTSATNEKLFF.

J is TRBJ1-1 and V is TRBV30; D remains ambiguous. Looked up from germline, CDR1 is GTSNPN and CDR2 is SVGIG (reference sequence). V lost 8 bases and J 6 bases, leaving 16 bases between the germline ends. CDR3 length: 12 amino acids. The CDR3 coding sequence is TGTGCCCGGAATTGGGGATTCCCTGAAGCTTTCTTT. Protein sequence: CARNWGFPEAFF.

This clonotype came up many times. The rearrangement links TRBV5-1 to TRBJ2-2, with D maybe TRBD1 (6 bases). V dropped 5 bases and J dropped 3 bases, with 20 bases sitting between them. The CDR3 extends over 17 amino acids. The germline gives CDR1 SGHRS, CDR2 YFSETQ. In nucleotides, the CDR3 is TGCGCCAGCAGTATGGGGGCAGAACCCGTGGACACCGGGGAGCTGTTTTTT. Protein product: CASSMGAEPVDTGELFF.